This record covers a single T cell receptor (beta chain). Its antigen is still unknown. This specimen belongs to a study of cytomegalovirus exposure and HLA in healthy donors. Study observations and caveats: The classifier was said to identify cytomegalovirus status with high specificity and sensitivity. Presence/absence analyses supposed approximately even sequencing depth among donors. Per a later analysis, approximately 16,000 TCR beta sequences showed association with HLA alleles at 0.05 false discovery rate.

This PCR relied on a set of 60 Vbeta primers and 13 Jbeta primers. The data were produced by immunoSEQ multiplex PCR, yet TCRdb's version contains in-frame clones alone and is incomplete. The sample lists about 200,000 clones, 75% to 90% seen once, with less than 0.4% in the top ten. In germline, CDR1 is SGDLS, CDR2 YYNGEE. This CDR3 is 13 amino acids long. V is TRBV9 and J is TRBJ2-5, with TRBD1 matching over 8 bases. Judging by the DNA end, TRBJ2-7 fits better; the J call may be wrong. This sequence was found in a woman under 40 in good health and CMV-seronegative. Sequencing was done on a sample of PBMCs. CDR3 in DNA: TGTGCCAGCAGCGTAGAACAGGGGGGCGAGCAGTACTTC. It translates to CASSVEQGGEQYF.